The T cell receptor beta chain under discussion was sequenced for a study of blood T cell repertoires in COVID-19. The wider study: Material from acute and convalescent COVID-19 was sourced from the United States, Italy and Spain.

Seattle patient enrollment occurred during active infection, with longitudinal follow-up thereafter. Per the original data handling: Amplification of reference gene primers was used by the study to estimate nucleated cell counts. Clones were read by immunoSEQ multiplex PCR, and TCRdb kept only the in-frame ones, dropping some. V and J calls and clone size are copied from that table; D and trimming were computed from the DNA. This repertoire shows fewer than 350,000 clones, approximately 90% found once; its top ten account for nearly 7%. The CDR3 spans 17 residues. Looked up from germline, CDR1 is WNHNN and CDR2 is SYGVQD (reference sequence). The trim removed 4 bases at V and 1 base at J, leaving 13 bases unmatched.

The chain employs TRBV10-1 and TRBJ2-7; 7 bases map to TRBD2. The sample was peripheral blood. This TCR derives from a woman between 25 and 40 years old with COVID-19, enrolled during active disease. CDR3 residues: CASSGNSGSGGSYEQYF. Here the CDR3 DNA reads TGCGCCAGCAGTGGTAATAGCGGGTCCGGGGGGTCCTACGAGCAGTACTTC.